The clone carrying this T cell receptor beta chain was found a few times. The CDR3 is 17 residues long. Trimming shortened V by 3 bases and J by 4 bases, and 16 bases separated the two germline ends. Per the germline V gene, CDR1 is MNHEY and CDR2 is SVGAGI. This entry belongs to a study of human T cells and chemical hapten exposure. As for time point: patch test 1, 2 weeks after DPC sensitization. As to treatment: therapeutic diphenylcyclopropenone sensitization with weekly scalp DPC. MiXCR was run by TCRdb on the RACE reads, yielding one entry per CDR3 protein. The table lists approximately 340,000 distinct CDR3 sequences, about 7% of them singletons, with 7.5% to 8.5% in the top ten.

This chain uses TRBV6-5 with TRBJ1-6, with unresolved D. Sequenced here: whole blood, sampled in connection with sensitization to the hapten diphenylcyclopropenone (DPC). This clonotype was obtained from a woman younger than 30 with alopecia areata. Some clones in this sample may be carry-over from other donors' samples. The CDR3 DNA sequence: TGTGCCAGCAGTTATCCCCCGAGCGGACCTTATAATTCACCCCTCCACTTT. Translated, it gives CASSYPPSGPYNSPLHF.